The present entry profiles one T cell receptor beta chain with its context. The data were taken from a study of blood T cell repertoires in COVID-19. Study context: Researchers got acute and convalescent COVID-19 samples from the United States, Italy and Spain. T cells, B-cell-depleted T cells, or PBMCs supplied cDNA or gDNA.

V was clipped by 5 bases and J by 2 bases, with 13 bases between them. CDR3 size: 14 residues. CDR1 and CDR2 from the germline V gene are LGHNT and FRNRAP. Original processing methods: It was from reference gene primer amplification that nucleated cell counts were estimated. Sequenced by immunoSEQ multiplex PCR; TCRdb stores in-frame clones only, minus some. That table is the source of V, J and clone size, and D and trimming were worked out from the DNA. The sample yields 60,000 to 85,000 clones, roughly 87% seen once. This chain links TRBV12-5 with TRBJ2-7, with a weak D call TRBD1 (6 bases). The sequence came from an elderly woman with active or convalescent COVID-19. Source material: peripheral blood. As DNA, the CDR3 is TGTGCTAGTGGTCATCAGGGGCCTCCCTACGAGCAGTACTTC. Protein product: CASGHQGPPYEQYF.